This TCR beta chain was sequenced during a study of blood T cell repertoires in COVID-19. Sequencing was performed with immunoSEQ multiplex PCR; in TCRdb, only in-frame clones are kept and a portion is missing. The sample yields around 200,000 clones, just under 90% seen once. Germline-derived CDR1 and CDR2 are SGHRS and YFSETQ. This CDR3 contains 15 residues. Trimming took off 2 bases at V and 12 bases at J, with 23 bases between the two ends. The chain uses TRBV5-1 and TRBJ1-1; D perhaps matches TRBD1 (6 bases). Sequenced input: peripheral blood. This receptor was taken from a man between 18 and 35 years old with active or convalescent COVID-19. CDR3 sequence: CASSLVGRGEPGTFF. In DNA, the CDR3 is TGCGCCAGCAGCTTAGTGGGGAGGGGGGAACCTGGTACTTTCTTT. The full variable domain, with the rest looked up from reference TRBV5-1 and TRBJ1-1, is KAGVTQTPRYLIKTRGQQVTLSCSPISGHRSVSWYQQTPGQGLQFLFEYFSETQRNKGNFPGRFSGRQFSNSRSEMNVSTLELGDSALYLCASSLVGRGEPGTFFGQGTRLTVV.